One and the same sample provided the 13 T cell receptor beta chains below, sequenced in a study of beta chain features in type 1 diabetes. No antigen has been assigned to these receptors. The sequenced template was cDNA made from the entire isolated RNA. The repertoire was sequenced with immunoSEQ multiplex PCR; TCRdb's copy has only in-frame clones and lacks some. The sample consists of about 700,000 clones, roughly 12% of them appearing once. Study-wide results and caveats: There was a moderate but significant shortening of TCRB CDR3s in all four CD4+ subsets of Type 1 diabetes patients.

The material sequenced was naive CD4+ T cells from blood. The receptors originated from a man between 18 and 35 years old with type 1 diabetes.

V is TRBV6-1 and J is TRBJ1-1; unclear D gene. V shed 0 bases and J shed 6 bases, with 8 bases lying between them. The germline CDR1 and CDR2 sequences are MNHNS and SASEGT. CDR3 length: 13 residues. The chain's CDR3 is CASSEAKGPEAFF. CDR3 DNA sequence: TGTGCCAGCAGTGAAGCGAAGGGTCCTGAAGCTTTCTTT.

In this sample, this clone turned up a few times. The chain joins TRBV19 to TRBJ1-1, with a possible D match to TRBD1 (6 bases). CDR3 length equals 12 residues. The V gene's germline CDR1 is LNHDA and CDR2 SQIVND (reference sequence). With 3 bases removed from V and 6 bases from J, the gap between germline ends came to 8 bases. The CDR3 bases are TGTGCCAGTAGTATCCGGACAGCTGAAGCTTTCTTT. It is translated as CASSIRTAEAFF.

J is TRBJ2-2 and V is TRBV7-9, with a tentative D call TRBD2 (5 bases). The CDR3 has 15 amino acids. Germline-derived CDR1 and CDR2 are SEHNR and FQNEAQ (reference sequence). V lost 5 bases, J lost 6 bases, and 16 bases lay in between. CDR3 in amino acids: CASSHGRGLAGELFF. The CDR3, as DNA: TGTGCCAGCAGCCACGGGCGAGGGCTAGCCGGGGAGCTGTTTTTT.

This clone turned up a few times. The chain combines TRBV7-9 with TRBJ1-1; 9 nucleotides align to TRBD1. Germline loops: CDR1 SEHNR, CDR2 FQNEAQ (reference sequence). Unmatched junction bases numbered 11, after V lost 4 bases and J lost 5 bases. CDR3 length: 16 amino acids. The CDR3: CASSSLTRTGATEAFF. The CDR3 nucleotides are TGTGCCAGCAGCTCGCTCACAAGGACAGGGGCAACTGAAGCTTTCTTT. Based on the CDR3 plus reference TRBV7-9 and TRBJ1-1, the full variable domain is DTGVSQNPRHKITKRGQNVTFRCDPISEHNRLYWYRQTLGQGPEFLTYFQNEAQLEKSRLLSDRFSAERPKGSFSTLEIQRTEQGDSAMYLCASSSLTRTGATEAFFGQGTRLTVV.

The CDR3 DNA sequence: TGTGCCAGCAGTTACTCGACGGCGAACACTGAAGCTTTCTTT. It is translated as CASSYSTANTEAFF. The chain combines TRBV6-6 with TRBJ1-1; D unclear. CDR1 is MNHNY and CDR2 is SVGAGI in the germline V gene (reference sequence). This CDR3 comprises 14 residues. V shed 0 bases and J shed 1 base, with 6 bases lying between them.

This rearrangement joins TRBV28 to TRBJ2-1; D not resolved. This CDR3 region has 12 residues. Germline assignment: CDR1 MDHEN and CDR2 SYDVKM. V dropped 3 bases and J dropped 12 bases, with 12 bases sitting between them. Here the CDR3 DNA reads TGTGCCAGCAGTTTGGAAGTAAACGCGCAGTTCTTC. It encodes CASSLEVNAQFF.

This clone was picked up a small number of times. The CDR3 sequence is CASSQSRSGQGQGQPQHF. CDR3 bases: TGCGCCAGCAGTCAATCGAGGAGCGGACAGGGCCAGGGACAGCCCCAGCATTTT. The chain couples TRBV23-1 to TRBJ1-5; 8 nucleotides line up with TRBD1. TRBV23-1 is an open reading frame whose function is uncertain. This CDR3 has 18 residues. Germline trimming cut 0 bases from V and 7 bases from J; bases unmatched to any gene: 14.

In this sample, this clone turned up a few times. V and J are TRBV5-6 and TRBJ1-6, with 9 bases identical to TRBD1. Germline CDR1 reads SGHDT; CDR2 reads YYEEEE. The CDR3 spans 15 residues. V lost 3 bases and J lost 10; bases outside the gene matches: 8. The CDR3 region is CASSSTGTGQSPLHF. The CDR3 DNA reads as TGTGCCAGCAGCTCGACCGGGACAGGGCAATCACCCCTCCACTTT.

This clone showed up just a few times. V usage is TRBV2 and J usage is TRBJ2-5; 12 bases fit TRBD1. V was pared by 6 bases and J by 5 bases, with 7 bases of the junction left unmatched. The CDR3 extends over 15 amino acids. The germline V gene encodes CDR1 SNHLY and CDR2 FYNNEI. The CDR3 coding sequence is TGTGCCAGCAGCCCCGGGACAGGGGGCCGGGAGACCCAGTACTTC. Its protein product is CASSPGTGGRETQYF.

This clone has just a few counts. The chain is built from TRBV27 and TRBJ1-2; TRBD1 is a possible D gene (5 bases). This CDR3 is 13 amino acids long. V was shortened by 8 bases and J by 2 bases, with 12 bases between the two germline ends. CDR1 is MNHEY and CDR2 is SMNVEV in the germline V gene (reference sequence). The CDR3 spells CASLGTENYGYTF. In DNA, the CDR3 is TGTGCCAGCCTGGGGACGGAGAACTATGGCTACACCTTC.

The sample holds a few counts of this clone. The J gene is TRBJ2-7, the V gene TRBV18; 8 bases fit TRBD1. CDR3 size: 13 residues. Germline V gene data show CDR1 as KGHSH and CDR2 as LQKENI. The V and J ends lost 3 bases and 6 bases, in that order; junction bases with no gene match: 4. CDR3 sequence: CASSPLGQGEQYF. In DNA form, the CDR3 reads TGTGCCAGCTCACCCCTCGGACAGGGCGAGCAGTACTTC.

The chain combines TRBV20-1 with TRBJ1-4, with D perhaps TRBD1 (5 bases). Germline lookup yields CDR1 DFQATT and CDR2 SNEGSKA (reference sequence). The CDR3 sequence is 11 residues long. The CDR3 DNA sequence: TGCAGCCCAGGGTCCGGGGAAAAACTGTTTTTT. It translates to CSPGSGEKLFF.

Only a few counts were recorded for this clone. The chain combines TRBV29-1 with TRBJ2-1, with D possibly being TRBD2 (6 bases). Per the germline V gene, CDR1 is SQVTM and CDR2 is ANQGSEA. Between the trimmed V and J ends, which lost 7 bases and 10 bases, there was a span of 17 bases. CDR3 size: 12 residues. The CDR3 loop is CSAAPSEGEQFF. The DNA for the CDR3 is TGCAGCGCTGCCCCCTCGGAGGGCGAGCAGTTCTTC.